This T cell receptor (beta chain) was captured by sequencing in a study of cytomegalovirus exposure and HLA in healthy donors. Study results and caveats: Previous analysis showed most TCR beta V segments were productive about 90% or about 30% of the time.

Germline assignment: CDR1 SGHTA and CDR2 FQGNSA. V lost 7 bases, J lost 3 bases, and 12 bases lay in between. The CDR3 extends over 13 amino acids. PCR used 60 Vbeta primers and 13 Jbeta primers. Sequencing used immunoSEQ multiplex PCR; TCRdb keeps in-frame clones, though not all of them. The sample holds under 200,000 clones, around 80% seen once. Comments on this clone: Its specificity is unknown.

Nominally healthy donors provided the samples, though records likely missed some immune exposures. The receptor comes from a woman between 50 and 59 years old in good health and CMV-seropositive. The rearrangement uses TRBV7-2 and TRBJ1-1; D is undetermined. The source material was PBMCs. CDR3 nucleotides: TGTGCCAGCACCCAAACCCGGGACACTGAAGCTTTCTTT. It encodes CASTQTRDTEAFF.